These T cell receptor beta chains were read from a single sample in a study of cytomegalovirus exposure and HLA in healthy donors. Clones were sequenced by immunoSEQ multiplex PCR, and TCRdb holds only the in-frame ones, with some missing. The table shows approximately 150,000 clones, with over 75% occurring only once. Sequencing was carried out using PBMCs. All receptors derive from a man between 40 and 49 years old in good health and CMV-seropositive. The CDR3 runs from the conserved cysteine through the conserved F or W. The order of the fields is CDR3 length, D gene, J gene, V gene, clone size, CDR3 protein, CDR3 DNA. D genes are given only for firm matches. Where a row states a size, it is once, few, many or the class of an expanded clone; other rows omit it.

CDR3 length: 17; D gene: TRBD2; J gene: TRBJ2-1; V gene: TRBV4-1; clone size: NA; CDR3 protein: CASSQDGGRARIYEQFF; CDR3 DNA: TGCGCCAGCAGCCAAGATGGCGGGAGGGCCCGGATCTATGAGCAGTTCTTC
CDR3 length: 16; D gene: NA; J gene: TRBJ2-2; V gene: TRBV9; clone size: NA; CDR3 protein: CASTLGPSTDTGELFF; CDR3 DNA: TGTGCCAGCACCCTTGGGCCTTCTACCGACACCGGGGAGCTGTTTTTT
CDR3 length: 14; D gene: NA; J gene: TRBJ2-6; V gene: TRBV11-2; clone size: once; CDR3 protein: CASSLGPGANVLTF; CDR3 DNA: TGTGCCAGCAGCTTAGGGCCTGGGGCCAACGTCCTGACTTTC
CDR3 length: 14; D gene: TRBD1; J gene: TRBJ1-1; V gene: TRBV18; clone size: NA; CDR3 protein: CASSPTGIEVRAFF; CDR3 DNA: TGTGCCAGCTCACCGACAGGGATCGAGGTTCGAGCTTTCTTT
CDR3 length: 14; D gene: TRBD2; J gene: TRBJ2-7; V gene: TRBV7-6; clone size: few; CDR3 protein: CASSRGGLAYEQYF; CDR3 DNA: TGTGCCAGCAGCCGAGGAGGACTAGCCTACGAGCAGTACTTC
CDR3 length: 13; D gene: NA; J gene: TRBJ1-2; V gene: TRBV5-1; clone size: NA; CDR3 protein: CASSLSSPYGYTF; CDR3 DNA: TGCGCCAGCAGCTTGTCTTCCCCCTATGGCTACACCTTC
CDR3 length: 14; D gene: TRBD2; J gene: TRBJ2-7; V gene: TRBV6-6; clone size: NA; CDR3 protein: CASSYSSSGLRYDF; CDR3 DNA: TGTGCCAGCAGTTACTCGAGTAGCGGGCTGCGATACGACTTC
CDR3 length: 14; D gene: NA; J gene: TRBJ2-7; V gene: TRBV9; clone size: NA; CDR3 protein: CASSVVAASYEQYF; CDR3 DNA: TGTGCCAGCAGCGTAGTAGCGGCCTCCTACGAGCAGTACTTC
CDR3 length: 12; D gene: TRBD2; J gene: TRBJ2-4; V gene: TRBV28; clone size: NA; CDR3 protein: CASSPQAGAQYF; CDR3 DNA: TGTGCCAGCAGTCCGCAAGCGGGAGCGCAGTACTTC
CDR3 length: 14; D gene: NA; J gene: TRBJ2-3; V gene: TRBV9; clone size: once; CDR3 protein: CASSPPAGHDTQYF; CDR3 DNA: TGTGCCAGCAGCCCCCCCGCAGGGCACGATACGCAGTATTTT
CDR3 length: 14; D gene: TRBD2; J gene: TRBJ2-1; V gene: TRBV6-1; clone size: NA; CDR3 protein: CASRGLAGANEQFF; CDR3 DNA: TGTGCCAGCAGGGGACTAGCGGGAGCCAATGAGCAGTTCTTC
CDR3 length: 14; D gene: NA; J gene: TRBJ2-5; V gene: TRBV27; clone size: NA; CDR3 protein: CASSLFGDRETQYF; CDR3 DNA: TGTGCCAGCAGTTTATTCGGAGACCGAGAGACCCAGTACTTC
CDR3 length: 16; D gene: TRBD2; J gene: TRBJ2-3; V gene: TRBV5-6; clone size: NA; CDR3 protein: CASSLGPGLATDTQYF; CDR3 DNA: TGTGCCAGCAGCTTGGGACCGGGACTAGCGACAGATACGCAGTATTTT
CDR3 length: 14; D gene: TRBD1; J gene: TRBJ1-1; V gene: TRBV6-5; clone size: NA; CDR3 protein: CASRTGGRGTEAFF; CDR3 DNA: TGTGCCAGCAGGACAGGGGGACGGGGCACTGAAGCTTTCTTT
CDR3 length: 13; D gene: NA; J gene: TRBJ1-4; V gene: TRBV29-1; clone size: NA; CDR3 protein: CSVEQAVGEKLFF; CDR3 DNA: TGCAGCGTTGAACAGGCAGTAGGTGAAAAACTGTTTTTT
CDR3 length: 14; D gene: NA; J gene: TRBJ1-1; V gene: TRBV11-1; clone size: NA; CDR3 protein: CASSSYLSNTEAFF; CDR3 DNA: TGTGCCAGCAGCTCCTACTTGAGTAACACTGAAGCTTTCTTT
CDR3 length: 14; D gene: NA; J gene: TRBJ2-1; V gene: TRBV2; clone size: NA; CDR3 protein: CASSEQRGNNEQFF; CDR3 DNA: TGTGCCAGCAGTGAACAGCGAGGGAACAATGAGCAGTTCTTC
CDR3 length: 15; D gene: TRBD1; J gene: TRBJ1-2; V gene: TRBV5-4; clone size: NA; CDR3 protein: CASSPRTGNHYGYTF; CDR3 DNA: TGTGCCAGCAGCCCAAGGACAGGGAATCACTATGGCTACACCTTC
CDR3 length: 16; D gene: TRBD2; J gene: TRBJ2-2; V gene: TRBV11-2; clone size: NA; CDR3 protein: CASSLGSGSNTGELFF; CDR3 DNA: TGTGCCAGCAGCTTAGGGAGCGGGAGTAACACCGGGGAGCTGTTTTTT
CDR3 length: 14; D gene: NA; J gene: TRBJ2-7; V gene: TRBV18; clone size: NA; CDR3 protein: CASSPQGQTYEQYF; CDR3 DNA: TGTGCCAGCTCACCACAGGGGCAGACCTACGAGCAGTACTTC
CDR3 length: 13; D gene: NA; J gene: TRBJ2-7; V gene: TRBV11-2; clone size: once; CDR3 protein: CASSLYRVFEQYF; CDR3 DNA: TGTGCCAGCAGCTTATACAGGGTCTTCGAGCAGTACTTC
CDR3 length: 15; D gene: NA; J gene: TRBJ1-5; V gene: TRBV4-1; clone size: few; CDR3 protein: CASSQYQGLNQPQHF; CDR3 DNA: TGCGCCAGCAGCCAATATCAGGGTCTCAATCAGCCCCAGCATTTT
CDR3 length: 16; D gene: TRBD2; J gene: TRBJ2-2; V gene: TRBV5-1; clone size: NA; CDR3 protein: CASSKGLAVNTGELFF; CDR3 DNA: TGCGCCAGCAGCAAGGGACTAGCGGTAAACACCGGGGAGCTGTTTTTT
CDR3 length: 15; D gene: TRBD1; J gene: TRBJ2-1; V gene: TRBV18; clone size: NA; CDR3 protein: CASSRYRDSNNEQFF; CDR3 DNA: TGTGCCAGCTCTCGATACCGGGACAGTAACAATGAGCAGTTCTTC
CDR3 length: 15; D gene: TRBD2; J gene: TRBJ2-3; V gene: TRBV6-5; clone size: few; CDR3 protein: CASSYSSGRPDTQYF; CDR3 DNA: TGTGCCAGCAGTTACTCTAGCGGGAGGCCAGATACGCAGTATTTT
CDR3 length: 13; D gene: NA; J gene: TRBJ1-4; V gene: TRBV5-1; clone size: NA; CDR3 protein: CASSLNGGEKLFF; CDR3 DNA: TGCGCCAGCAGCTTGAATGGGGGGGAAAAACTGTTTTTT
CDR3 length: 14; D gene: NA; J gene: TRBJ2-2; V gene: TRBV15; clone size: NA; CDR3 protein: CATSRDHTTGELFF; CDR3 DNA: TGTGCCACCAGCAGAGATCACACCACCGGGGAGCTGTTTTTT
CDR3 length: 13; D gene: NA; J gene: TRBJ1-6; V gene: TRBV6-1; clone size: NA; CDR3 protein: CASKGQKNSPLHF; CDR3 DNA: TGTGCCAGCAAAGGACAGAAAAATTCACCCCTCCACTTT
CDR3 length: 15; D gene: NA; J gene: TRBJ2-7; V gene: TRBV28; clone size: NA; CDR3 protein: CASSLITGRGYEQYF; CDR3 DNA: TGTGCCAGCAGTTTAATAACCGGTCGGGGCTACGAGCAGTACTTC
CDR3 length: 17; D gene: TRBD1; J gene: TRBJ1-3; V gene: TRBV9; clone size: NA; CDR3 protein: CASSGGTGSLSGNTIYF; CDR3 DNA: TGTGCCAGCAGCGGGGGGACAGGGTCACTCTCTGGAAACACCATATATTTT
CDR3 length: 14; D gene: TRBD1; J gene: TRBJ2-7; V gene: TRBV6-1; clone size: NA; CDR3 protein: CASTRTGNGYEQYF; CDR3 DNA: TGTGCCAGCACAAGGACAGGGAACGGCTACGAGCAGTACTTC
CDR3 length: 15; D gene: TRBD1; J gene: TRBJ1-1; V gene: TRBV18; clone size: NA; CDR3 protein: CASSTRQGLFTEAFF; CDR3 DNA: TGTGCCAGCTCAACTCGACAGGGTCTGTTCACTGAAGCTTTCTTT
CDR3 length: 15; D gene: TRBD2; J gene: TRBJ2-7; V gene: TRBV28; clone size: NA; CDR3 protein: CASSLWVGGPGEQYF; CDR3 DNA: TGTGCCAGCAGTTTATGGGTGGGAGGGCCTGGTGAGCAGTACTTC
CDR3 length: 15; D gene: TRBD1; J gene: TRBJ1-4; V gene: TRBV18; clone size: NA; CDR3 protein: CASSPEITGDEKLFF; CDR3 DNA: TGTGCCAGCTCACCAGAAATAACAGGGGACGAAAAACTGTTTTTT
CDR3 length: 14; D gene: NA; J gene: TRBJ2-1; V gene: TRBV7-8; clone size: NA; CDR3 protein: CASSLRRAYNEQFF; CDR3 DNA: TGTGCCAGCAGCCTCCGCAGGGCCTACAATGAGCAGTTCTTC
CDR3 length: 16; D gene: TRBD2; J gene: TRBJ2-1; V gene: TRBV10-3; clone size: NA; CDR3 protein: CAISDPGLEAYNEQFF; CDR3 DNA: TGTGCCATCAGTGACCCGGGACTAGAAGCATACAATGAGCAGTTCTTC
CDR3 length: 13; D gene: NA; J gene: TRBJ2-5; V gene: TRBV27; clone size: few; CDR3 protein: CASSLRGQETQYF; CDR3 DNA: TGTGCCAGCAGTTTACGAGGACAAGAGACCCAGTACTTC
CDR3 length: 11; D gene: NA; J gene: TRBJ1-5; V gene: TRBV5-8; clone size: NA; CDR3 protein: CASSFTGYQHF; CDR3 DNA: TGTGCCAGCAGCTTCACAGGGTACCAGCATTTT
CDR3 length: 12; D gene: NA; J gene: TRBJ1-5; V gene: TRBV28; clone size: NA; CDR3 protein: CASSLYGQPQHF; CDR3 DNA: TGTGCCAGCAGTTTATATGGCCAGCCCCAGCATTTT
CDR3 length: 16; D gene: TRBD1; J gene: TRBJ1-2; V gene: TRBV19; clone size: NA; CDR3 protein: CASSTTGTGFRWGYTF; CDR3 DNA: TGTGCCAGTAGTACCACCGGGACAGGGTTCCGGTGGGGCTACACCTTC
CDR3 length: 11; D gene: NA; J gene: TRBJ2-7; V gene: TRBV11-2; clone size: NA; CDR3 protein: CASSAAYEQYF; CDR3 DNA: TGTGCCAGCAGCGCCGCCTACGAGCAGTACTTC
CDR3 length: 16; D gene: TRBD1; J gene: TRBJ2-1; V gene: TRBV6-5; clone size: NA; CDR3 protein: CASSYDGQGIPTEQFF; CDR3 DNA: TGTGCCAGCAGTTACGATGGACAGGGGATCCCTACTGAGCAGTTCTTC
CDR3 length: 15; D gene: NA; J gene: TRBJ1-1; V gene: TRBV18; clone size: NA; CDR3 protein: CASSPTAGETTEAFF; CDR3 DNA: TGTGCCAGCTCACCAACTGCAGGGGAGACCACTGAAGCTTTCTTT
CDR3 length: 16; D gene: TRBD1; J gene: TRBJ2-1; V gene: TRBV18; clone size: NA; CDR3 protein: CASSRTQGVPYNEQFF; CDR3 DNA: TGTGCCAGCTCACGGACGCAGGGGGTCCCTTACAATGAGCAGTTCTTC
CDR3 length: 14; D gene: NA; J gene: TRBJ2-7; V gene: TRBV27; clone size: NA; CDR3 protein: CASSSLSGLYEQYF; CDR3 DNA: TGTGCCAGCAGTTCCCTGTCAGGCCTCTACGAGCAGTACTTC
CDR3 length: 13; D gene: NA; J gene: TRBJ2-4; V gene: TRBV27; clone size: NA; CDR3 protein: CASSLYREYIQYF; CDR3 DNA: TGTGCCAGCAGTTTATATCGAGAATACATTCAGTACTTC
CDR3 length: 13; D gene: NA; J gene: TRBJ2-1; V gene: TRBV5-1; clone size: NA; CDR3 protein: CASGVSTVNEQFF; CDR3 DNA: TGCGCCAGCGGTGTGTCTACCGTTAATGAGCAGTTCTTC
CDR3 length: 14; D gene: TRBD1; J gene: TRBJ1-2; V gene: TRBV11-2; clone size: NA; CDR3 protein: CASSPGTGFYGYTF; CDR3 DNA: TGTGCCAGCAGCCCCGGGACAGGGTTTTATGGCTACACCTTC
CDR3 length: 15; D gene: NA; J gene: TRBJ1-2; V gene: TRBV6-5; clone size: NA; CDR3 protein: CASREAPGRGYGYTF; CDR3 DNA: TGTGCCAGCAGGGAGGCGCCGGGGCGGGGGTATGGCTACACCTTC
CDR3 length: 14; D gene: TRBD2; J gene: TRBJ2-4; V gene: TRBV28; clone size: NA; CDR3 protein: CASSFTGTSGSQYF; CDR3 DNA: TGTGCCAGCAGTTTCACCGGGACTAGCGGCAGTCAGTACTTC
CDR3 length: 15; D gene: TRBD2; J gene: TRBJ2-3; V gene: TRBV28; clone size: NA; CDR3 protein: CASSPTSGNADTQYF; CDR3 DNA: TGTGCCAGCAGTCCAACTAGCGGGAATGCGGATACGCAGTATTTT
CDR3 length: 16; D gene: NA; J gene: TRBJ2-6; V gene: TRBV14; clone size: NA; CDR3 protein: CAPSWFFSSGANVLTF; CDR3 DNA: TGTGCCCCTAGTTGGTTCTTCAGCTCTGGGGCCAACGTCCTGACTTTC
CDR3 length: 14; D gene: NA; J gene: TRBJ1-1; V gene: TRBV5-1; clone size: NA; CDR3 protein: CASSIQGPNTEAFF; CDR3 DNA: TGCGCCAGCAGCATACAGGGCCCGAACACTGAAGCTTTCTTT